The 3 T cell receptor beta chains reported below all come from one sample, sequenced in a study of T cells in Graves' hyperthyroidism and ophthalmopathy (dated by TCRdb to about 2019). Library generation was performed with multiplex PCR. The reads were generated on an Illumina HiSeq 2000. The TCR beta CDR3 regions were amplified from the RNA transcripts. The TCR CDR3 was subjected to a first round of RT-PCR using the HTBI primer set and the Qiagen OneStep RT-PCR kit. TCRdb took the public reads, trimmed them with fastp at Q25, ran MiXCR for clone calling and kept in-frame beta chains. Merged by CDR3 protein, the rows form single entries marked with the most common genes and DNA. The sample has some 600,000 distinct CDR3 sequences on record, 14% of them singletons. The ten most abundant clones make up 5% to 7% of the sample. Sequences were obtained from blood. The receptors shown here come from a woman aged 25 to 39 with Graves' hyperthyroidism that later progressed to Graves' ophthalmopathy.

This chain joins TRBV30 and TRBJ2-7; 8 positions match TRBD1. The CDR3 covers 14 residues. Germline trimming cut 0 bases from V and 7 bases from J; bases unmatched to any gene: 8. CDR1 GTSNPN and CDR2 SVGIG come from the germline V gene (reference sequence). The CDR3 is CAWSVLQGAGEQYF. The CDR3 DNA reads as TGTGCCTGGAGTGTACTTCAGGGGGCCGGTGAGCAGTACTTC.

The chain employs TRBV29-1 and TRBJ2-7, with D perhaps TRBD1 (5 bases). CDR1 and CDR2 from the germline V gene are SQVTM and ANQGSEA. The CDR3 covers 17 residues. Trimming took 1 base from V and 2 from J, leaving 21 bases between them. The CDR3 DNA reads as TGCAGCGTTGAAGCTGCTAAGGACACCCAGGCCCCCTACGAGCAGTACTTC. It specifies CSVEAAKDTQAPYEQYF.

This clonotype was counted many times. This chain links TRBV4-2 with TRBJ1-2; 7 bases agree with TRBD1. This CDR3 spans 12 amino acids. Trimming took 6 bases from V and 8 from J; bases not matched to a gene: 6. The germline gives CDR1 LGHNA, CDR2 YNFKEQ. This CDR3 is CASRTGTAGYTF. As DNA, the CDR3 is TGTGCCAGCAGGACCGGGACAGCCGGCTACACCTTC.